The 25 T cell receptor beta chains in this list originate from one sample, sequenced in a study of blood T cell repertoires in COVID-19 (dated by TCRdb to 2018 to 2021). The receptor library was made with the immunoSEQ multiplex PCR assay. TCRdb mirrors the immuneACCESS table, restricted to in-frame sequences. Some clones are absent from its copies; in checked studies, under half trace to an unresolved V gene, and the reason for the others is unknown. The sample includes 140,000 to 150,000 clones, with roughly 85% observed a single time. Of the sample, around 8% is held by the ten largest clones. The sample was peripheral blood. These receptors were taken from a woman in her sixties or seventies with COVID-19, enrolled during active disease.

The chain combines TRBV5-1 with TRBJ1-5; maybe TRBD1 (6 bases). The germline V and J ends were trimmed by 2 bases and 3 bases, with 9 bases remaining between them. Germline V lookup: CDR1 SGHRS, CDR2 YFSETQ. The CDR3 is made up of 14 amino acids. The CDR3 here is CASSLTGYNQPQHF. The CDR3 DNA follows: TGCGCCAGCAGCTTAACAGGGTACAATCAGCCCCAGCATTTT.

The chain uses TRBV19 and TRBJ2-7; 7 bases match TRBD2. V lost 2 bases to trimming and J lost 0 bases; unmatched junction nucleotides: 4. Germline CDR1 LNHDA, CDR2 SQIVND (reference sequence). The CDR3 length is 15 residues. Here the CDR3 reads CASSINWEGSYEQYF. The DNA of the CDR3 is TGTGCCAGTAGTATAAATTGGGAGGGCTCCTACGAGCAGTACTTC.

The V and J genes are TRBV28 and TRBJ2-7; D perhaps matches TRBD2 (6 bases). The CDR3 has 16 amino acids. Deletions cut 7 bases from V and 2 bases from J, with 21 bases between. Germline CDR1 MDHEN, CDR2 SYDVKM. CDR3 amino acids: CASIDLIGTFPYEQYF. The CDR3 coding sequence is TGTGCCAGCATCGATCTCATTGGGACTTTCCCCTACGAGCAGTACTTC.

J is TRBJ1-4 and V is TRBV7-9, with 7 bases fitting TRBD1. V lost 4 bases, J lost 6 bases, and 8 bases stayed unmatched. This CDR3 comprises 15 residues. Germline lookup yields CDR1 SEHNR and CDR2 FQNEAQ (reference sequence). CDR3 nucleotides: TGTGCCAGCAGCTCATACAGGGGTGCTCATGAAAAACTGTTTTTT. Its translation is CASSSYRGAHEKLFF.

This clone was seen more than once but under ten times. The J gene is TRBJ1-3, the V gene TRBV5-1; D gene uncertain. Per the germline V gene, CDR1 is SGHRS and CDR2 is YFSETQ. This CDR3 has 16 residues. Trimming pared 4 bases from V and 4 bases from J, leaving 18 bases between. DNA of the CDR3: TGCGCCAGCAGCCCCGACATCACTCATGGAGGAAACACCATATATTTT. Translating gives CASSPDITHGGNTIYF.

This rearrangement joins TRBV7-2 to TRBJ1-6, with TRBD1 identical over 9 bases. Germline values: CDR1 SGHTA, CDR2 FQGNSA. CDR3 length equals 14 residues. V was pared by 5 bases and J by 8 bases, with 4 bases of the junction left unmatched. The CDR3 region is CASSAGQGYSPLHF. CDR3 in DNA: TGTGCCAGCAGCGCTGGACAGGGGTATTCACCCCTCCACTTT. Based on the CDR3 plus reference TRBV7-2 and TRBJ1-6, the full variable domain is GAGVSQSPSNKVTEKGKDVELRCDPISGHTALYWYRQSLGQGLEFLIYFQGNSAPDKSGLPSDRFSAERTGGSVSTLTIQRTQQEDSAVYLCASSAGQGYSPLHFGNGTRLTVT.

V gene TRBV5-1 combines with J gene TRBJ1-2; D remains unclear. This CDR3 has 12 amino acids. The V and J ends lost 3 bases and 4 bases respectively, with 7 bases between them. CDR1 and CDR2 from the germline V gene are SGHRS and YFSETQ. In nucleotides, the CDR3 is TGCGCCAGCAGCTCTGACATCTATGGCTACACCTTC. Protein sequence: CASSSDIYGYTF.

The CDR3 DNA reads TGTGCCATCAGGACAGGGAGTCCAGATACGCAGTATTTT. Protein sequence: CAIRTGSPDTQYF. This chain links TRBV10-3 with TRBJ2-3; 7 nucleotides line up with TRBD1. V lost 6 bases to trimming and J lost 4 bases; unmatched junction nucleotides: 4. Germline V gene sequence: CDR1 ENHRY, CDR2 SYGVKD. The CDR3 spans 13 residues.

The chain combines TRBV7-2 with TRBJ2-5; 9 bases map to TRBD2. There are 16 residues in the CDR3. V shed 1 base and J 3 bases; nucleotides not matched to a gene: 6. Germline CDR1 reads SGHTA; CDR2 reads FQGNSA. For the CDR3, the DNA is TGTGCCAGCAGCTTAGTTGGTAGCGGGGGAAAAGAGACCCAGTACTTC. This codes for CASSLVGSGGKETQYF.

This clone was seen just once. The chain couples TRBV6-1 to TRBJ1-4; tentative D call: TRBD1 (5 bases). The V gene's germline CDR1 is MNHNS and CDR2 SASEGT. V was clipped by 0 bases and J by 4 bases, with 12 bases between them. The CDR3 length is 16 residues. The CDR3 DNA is TGTGCCAGCAGTGAAGCGGAATCGGGGGTTAATGAAAAACTGTTTTTT. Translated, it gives CASSEAESGVNEKLFF.

The DNA of the CDR3 is TGTGCCAGCAGCCTCTGGCTAGCGGGGGAAAATGAGCAGTTCTTC. It is translated as CASSLWLAGENEQFF. V gene TRBV11-3 combines with J gene TRBJ2-1; 10 bases match TRBD2. V was clipped by 5 bases and J by 7 bases; unmatched bases: 8. CDR3 length equals 15 residues. CDR1 and CDR2 from the germline V gene are SGHNT and YENEEA.

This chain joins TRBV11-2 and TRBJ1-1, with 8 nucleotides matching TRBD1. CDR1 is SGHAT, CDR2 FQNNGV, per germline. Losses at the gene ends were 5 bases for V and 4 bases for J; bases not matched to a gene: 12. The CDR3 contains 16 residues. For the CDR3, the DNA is TGTGCCAGCAGCCCCTTCGAAGAGACAGGGGTCACTGAAGCTTTCTTT. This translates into CASSPFEETGVTEAFF.

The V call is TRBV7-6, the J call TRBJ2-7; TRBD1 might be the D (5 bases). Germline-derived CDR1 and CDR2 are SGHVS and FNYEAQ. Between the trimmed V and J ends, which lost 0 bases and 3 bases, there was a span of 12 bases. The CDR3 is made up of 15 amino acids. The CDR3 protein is CASSLAQEHVYEQYF. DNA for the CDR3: TGTGCCAGCAGCTTAGCACAGGAACACGTCTACGAGCAGTACTTC.

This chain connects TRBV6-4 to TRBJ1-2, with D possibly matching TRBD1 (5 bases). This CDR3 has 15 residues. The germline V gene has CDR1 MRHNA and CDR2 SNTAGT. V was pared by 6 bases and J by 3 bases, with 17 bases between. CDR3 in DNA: TGTGCCAGCAGGCCGGGACTATCTTTAGACTATGGCTACACCTTC. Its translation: CASRPGLSLDYGYTF.

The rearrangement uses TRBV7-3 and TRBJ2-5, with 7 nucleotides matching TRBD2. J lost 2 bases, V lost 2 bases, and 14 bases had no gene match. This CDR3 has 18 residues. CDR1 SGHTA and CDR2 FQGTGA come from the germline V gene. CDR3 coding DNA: TGTGCCAGCAGCTTAGGGGCGACTAGTGGGCGGGGGCAAGAGACCCAGTACTTC. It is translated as CASSLGATSGRGQETQYF. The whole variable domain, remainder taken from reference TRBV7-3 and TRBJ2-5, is GAGVSQTPSNKVTEKGKYVELRCDPISGHTALYWYRQSLGQGPEFLIYFQGTGAADDSGLPNDRFFAVRPEGSVSTLKIQRTERGDSAVYLCASSLGATSGRGQETQYFGPGTRLLVL.

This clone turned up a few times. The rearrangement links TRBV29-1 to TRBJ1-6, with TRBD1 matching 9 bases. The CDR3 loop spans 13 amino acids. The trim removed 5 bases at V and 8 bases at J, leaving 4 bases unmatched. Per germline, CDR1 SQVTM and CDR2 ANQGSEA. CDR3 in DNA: TGCAGCGTTAGGGACAGGGAGGATTCACCCCTCCACTTT. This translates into CSVRDREDSPLHF.

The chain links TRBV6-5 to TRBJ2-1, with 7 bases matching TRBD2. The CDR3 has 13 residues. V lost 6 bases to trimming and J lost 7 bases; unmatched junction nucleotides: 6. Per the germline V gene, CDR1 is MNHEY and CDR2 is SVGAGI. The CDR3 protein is CASSGAGRNEQFF. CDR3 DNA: TGTGCCAGCAGCGGAGCGGGACGGAATGAGCAGTTCTTC.

CDR3 sequence reads: CASSIREGGSPLHF. DNA for the CDR3: TGTGCCAGTAGTATACGCGAGGGCGGGTCACCCCTCCACTTT. This chain uses TRBV19 with TRBJ1-6, with D uncertain. The V and J ends lost 2 bases and 10 bases respectively, with 12 bases between them. The CDR3 is 14 residues long. The germline gives CDR1 LNHDA, CDR2 SQIVND (reference sequence).

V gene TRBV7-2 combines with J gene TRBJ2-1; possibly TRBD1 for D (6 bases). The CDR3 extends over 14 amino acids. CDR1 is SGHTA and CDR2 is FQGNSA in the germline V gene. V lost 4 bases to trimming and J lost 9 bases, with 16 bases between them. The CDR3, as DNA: TGTGCCAGCAGCTCCCCAGACAGGACGCTTGAGCAGTTCTTC. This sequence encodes CASSSPDRTLEQFF.

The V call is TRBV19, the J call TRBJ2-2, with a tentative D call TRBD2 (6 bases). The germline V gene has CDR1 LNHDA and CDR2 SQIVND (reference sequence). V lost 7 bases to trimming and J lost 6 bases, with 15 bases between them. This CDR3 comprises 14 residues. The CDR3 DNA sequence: TGTGCCAGTAACAGGCGGGGAGGATCCGGGGAGCTGTTTTTT. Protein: CASNRRGGSGELFF. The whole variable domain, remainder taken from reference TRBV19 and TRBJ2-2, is DGGITQSPKYLFRKEGQNVTLSCEQNLNHDAMYWYRQDPGQGLRLIYYSQIVNDFQKGDIAEGYSVSREKKESFPLTVTSAQKNPTAFYLCASNRRGGSGELFFGEGSRLTVL.

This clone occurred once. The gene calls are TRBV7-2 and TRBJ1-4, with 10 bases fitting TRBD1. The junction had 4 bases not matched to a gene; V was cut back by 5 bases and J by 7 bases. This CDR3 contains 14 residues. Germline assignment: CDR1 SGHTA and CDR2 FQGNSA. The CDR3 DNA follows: TGTGCCAGCAGCACGGGACAGGGGAGTGAAAAACTGTTTTTT. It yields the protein CASSTGQGSEKLFF.

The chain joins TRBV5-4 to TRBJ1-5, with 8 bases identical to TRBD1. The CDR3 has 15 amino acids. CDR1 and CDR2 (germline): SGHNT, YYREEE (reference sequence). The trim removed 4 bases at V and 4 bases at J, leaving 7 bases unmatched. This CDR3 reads CASSKYGQGNQPQHF. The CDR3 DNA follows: TGTGCCAGCAGCAAATACGGACAGGGTAATCAGCCCCAGCATTTT.

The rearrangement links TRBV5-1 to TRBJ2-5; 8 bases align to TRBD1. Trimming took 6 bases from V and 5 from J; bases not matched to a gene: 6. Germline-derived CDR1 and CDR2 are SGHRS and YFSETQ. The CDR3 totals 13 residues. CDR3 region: CASTQGAGETQYF. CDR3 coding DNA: TGCGCCAGCACCCAGGGGGCAGGGGAGACCCAGTACTTC.

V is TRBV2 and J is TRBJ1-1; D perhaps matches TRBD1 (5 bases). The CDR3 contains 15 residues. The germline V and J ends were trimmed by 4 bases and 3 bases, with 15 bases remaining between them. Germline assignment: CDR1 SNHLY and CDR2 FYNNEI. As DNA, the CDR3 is TGTGCCAGCAGTGGAACGGGCAGGGTCGACACTGAAGCTTTCTTT. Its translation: CASSGTGRVDTEAFF.

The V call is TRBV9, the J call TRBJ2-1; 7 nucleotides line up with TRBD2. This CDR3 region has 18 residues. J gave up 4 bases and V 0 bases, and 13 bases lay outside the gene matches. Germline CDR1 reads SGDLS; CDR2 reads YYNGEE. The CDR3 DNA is TGTGCCAGCAGCGTAGAGCCGGATGGGGCTAGCGGATACAATGAGCAGTTCTTC. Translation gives CASSVEPDGASGYNEQFF.